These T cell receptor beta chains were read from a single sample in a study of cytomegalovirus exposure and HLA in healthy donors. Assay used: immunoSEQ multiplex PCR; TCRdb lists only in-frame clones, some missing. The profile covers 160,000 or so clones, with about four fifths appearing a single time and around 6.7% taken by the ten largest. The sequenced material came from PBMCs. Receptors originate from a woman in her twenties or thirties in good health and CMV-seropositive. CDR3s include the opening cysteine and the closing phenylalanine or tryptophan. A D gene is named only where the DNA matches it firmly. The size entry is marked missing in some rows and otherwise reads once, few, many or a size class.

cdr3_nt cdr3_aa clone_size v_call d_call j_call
TGTGCCAGCAGCTCCCGGCAGGGGTCGTACAATGAGCAGTTCTTC CASSSRQGSYNEQFF . TRBV11-2 . TRBJ2-1
TGTGCCAGCAGCCTTAGAGATACGGAGGACACTGAAGCTTTCTTT CASSLRDTEDTEAFF . TRBV7-8 . TRBJ1-1
TGTGCCAGCAGCTCTCCGAGAGTTGGTGGCTACACCTTC CASSSPRVGGYTF . TRBV11-2 . TRBJ1-2
TGTGCCAGCAGGAAAGGGCGGGACAGGGCTACCACAGATACGCAGTATTTT CASRKGRDRATTDTQYF . TRBV21-1 . TRBJ2-3
TGTGCCTCCTCGACCACTAGCGGGGGGACAGATACGCAGTATTTT CASSTTSGGTDTQYF . TRBV10-3 TRBD2 TRBJ2-3
TGTGCCATCCAGGGGACAATCTACACTGAAGCTTTCTTT CAIQGTIYTEAFF . TRBV6-1 . TRBJ1-1
TGTGCCATCAGCCTCGGGACAGGGGACACTGAAGCTTTCTTT CAISLGTGDTEAFF . TRBV10-3 TRBD1 TRBJ1-1
TGTGCCAGCAGCCCCCCAGGGAGGGACACCGGGGAGCTGTTTTTT CASSPPGRDTGELFF . TRBV28 TRBD2 TRBJ2-2
TGTGCCAGCAGCTTAGCGCACGTAGGGGACACAGATACGCAGTATTTT CASSLAHVGDTDTQYF once TRBV7-9 . TRBJ2-3
TGTTCCAGCAGACCAGGGACTAGCGGGGACACGAACACCGGGGAGCTGTTTTTT CSSRPGTSGDTNTGELFF . TRBV7-9 TRBD2 TRBJ2-2
TGTGCCAGCAGTTTTCCCCACGCCGGGGGTGGTGAAAAACTGTTTTTT CASSFPHAGGGEKLFF . TRBV28 . TRBJ1-4
TGTGCCAGCAGTTACGAGGGCGCGAACACTGAAGCTTTCTTT CASSYEGANTEAFF many TRBV6-5 . TRBJ1-1
TGCGCCAGCAGCCCCCTGTTAATGGGAAACACCATATATTTT CASSPLLMGNTIYF . TRBV5-1 . TRBJ1-3
TGTGCCAGCAGTGAAGGGGTAAATCAGCCCCAGCATTTT CASSEGVNQPQHF . TRBV6-4 . TRBJ1-5
TGTGCCAGCAGCTTTAGCTCGGGGGGGGCTGGCACAGATACGCAGTATTTT CASSFSSGGAGTDTQYF . TRBV7-2 TRBD2 TRBJ2-3
TGTGCCAGTAGCCAAGGACAGGTTTGGGATCAGCCCCAGCATTTT CASSQGQVWDQPQHF . TRBV19 TRBD1 TRBJ1-5
TGTGCCAGCAGCTCTCCCTCCTCCGGGACTCAATTATACAATGAGCAGTTCTTC CASSSPSSGTQLYNEQFF . TRBV7-3 . TRBJ2-1
TGTGCCAGCGGACAGAATTATAATTCACCCCTCCACTTT CASGQNYNSPLHF . TRBV7-2 . TRBJ1-6
TGTGCCAGCAGCCAAGATTTGGACGCCTGGGGGGAAACAGATACGCAGTATTTT CASSQDLDAWGETDTQYF . TRBV4-2 . TRBJ2-3
TGTGCCAGCAGCTTAGTCTCAGGGGCAACCTACGAGCAGTACTTC CASSLVSGATYEQYF . TRBV7-6 . TRBJ2-7
TGCGCCAGCAGCTTGCAGTACCTTCAAGAGACCCAGTACTTC CASSLQYLQETQYF . TRBV5-1 . TRBJ2-5
TGCGCCAGCAGCCGTGGGACAGGGGCGGACGAGCAGTACTTC CASSRGTGADEQYF . TRBV7-9 TRBD1 TRBJ2-7
TGTGCCAGCATAACCGGGTGGAGGGTCTCCTACGAGCAGTACTTC CASITGWRVSYEQYF . TRBV28 . TRBJ2-7
TGTGCCAGCAGCTTAGCGTATGGGACAGGGACAGGCTACACCTTC CASSLAYGTGTGYTF once TRBV7-2 TRBD1 TRBJ1-2
TGTGCCAGCAGCCTAGCGGGGGGGCCGGGCACCGGGGAGCTGTTTTTT CASSLAGGPGTGELFF . TRBV9 TRBD2 TRBJ2-2
TGTGCCAGCAGTGAACACAGTACCTCCTACGAGCAGTACTTC CASSEHSTSYEQYF . TRBV6-1 . TRBJ2-7
TGTGCCAGCAGCAAACAGGGGGCGGTCAGAGATACGCAGTATTTT CASSKQGAVRDTQYF once TRBV11-3 TRBD1 TRBJ2-3
TGTGCCAGCAAGCCTACTAGCGGGGACTACAATGAGCAGTTCTTC CASKPTSGDYNEQFF . TRBV9 TRBD2 TRBJ2-1
TGCGCCAGCAGCTTGGAAAGCGACAGGGGGGGCCTTACCTACGAGCAGTACTTC CASSLESDRGGLTYEQYF . TRBV5-1 TRBD1 TRBJ2-7
TGCGCCAGCAGCCAACATCTAGCTTCGATATCCGGGGAGCTGTTTTTT CASSQHLASISGELFF . TRBV4-1 . TRBJ2-2
TGTGCCAGCAGCCACGGCGGGGGGAACCCCTACGAGCAGTACTTC CASSHGGGNPYEQYF . TRBV11-2 TRBD2 TRBJ2-7
TGTGCCAGCTCACCACCGGCGGTGAACACTGAAGCTTTCTTT CASSPPAVNTEAFF few TRBV18 . TRBJ1-1
TGCGCCAGCAGCCAAGATCCGGGACTAGCGAGAGACGGGGAGCTGTTTTTT CASSQDPGLARDGELFF . TRBV4-3 TRBD2 TRBJ2-2
TGTGCCAGCAGGGGTAGCGGCGGCACAGATACGCAGTATTTT CASRGSGGTDTQYF . TRBV7-2 . TRBJ2-3
TGTGGTGCGAAGTCCTACAATGAGCAGTTCTTC CGAKSYNEQFF . TRBV29-1 . TRBJ2-1
TGTGCCAGCACCCACGGGTTAGGTGGAAACACCATATATTTT CASTHGLGGNTIYF . TRBV11-2 . TRBJ1-3
TGTGCCAGCAGTTTAGAAAGAGAGAACTATGGCTACACCTTC CASSLERENYGYTF . TRBV28 . TRBJ1-2
TGTGCCAGCAGCTTCGGACAAACCGGAGAGACCCAGTACTTC CASSFGQTGETQYF . TRBV9 . TRBJ2-5
TGTGCCAGCAGCGTAGGGGGTCGTGGGGCAAGTGAGACCCAGTACTTC CASSVGGRGASETQYF . TRBV9 . TRBJ2-5
TGTGCCAGTCAGAGAGGTTGGGGGCTCGGTGGAAACACCATATATTTT CASQRGWGLGGNTIYF . TRBV28 . TRBJ1-3
TGTGCCAGGGAGGGAGGAAACACCATATATTTT CAREGGNTIYF . TRBV30 . TRBJ1-3
TGTGCCAGCAGCGGACAGACAGTACGTGAGCAGTTCTTC CASSGQTVREQFF . TRBV9 . TRBJ2-1
TGTTCCAGCAGTTCTAGCGGGGGCTTGTTAGCCAAAAACATTCAGTACTTC CSSSSSGGLLAKNIQYF . TRBV7-9 TRBD2 TRBJ2-4
TGTGCCAGCAGTTTACGGGAGACAGGGTGGGGGGACTATGGCTACACCTTC CASSLRETGWGDYGYTF . TRBV27 TRBD1 TRBJ1-2
TGTGCCAGCAGCCCTTACCGCAGGGGGTCGAGGAACGAGCAGTACTTC CASSPYRRGSRNEQYF . TRBV11-1 TRBD1 TRBJ2-7
TGTGCCAGCAGCTACCCCAATGCGTACCAGTACTTC CASSYPNAYQYF few TRBV5-6 . TRBJ2-5
TGTGCCAGCAGTTACGGGACAGGGCTCTACGAGCAGTACTTC CASSYGTGLYEQYF . TRBV6-6 TRBD1 TRBJ2-7